This passage covers 24 T cell receptor beta chains from one sample sequenced in a study of identifying expanded T cells in peripheral blood. Assay used: immunoSEQ multiplex PCR; TCRdb lists only in-frame clones, some missing. Among under 70,000 clones listed, more than 70% were seen once. Specimen: blood. Source of these receptors: a person aged 18 to 69 in good health.

The rearrangement joins TRBV11-1 to TRBJ2-1; 9 bases are shared with TRBD1. Germline values: CDR1 SGHAT, CDR2 FQDESV (reference sequence). V gave up 5 bases and J gave up 3 bases; unmatched junction bases: 8. The CDR3 totals 16 residues. CDR3 DNA sequence: TGTGCCAGCAGCCCTGGGCGGACAGGGGACTACAATGAGCAGTTCTTC. Its protein product is CASSPGRTGDYNEQFF. Together with reference TRBV11-1 and TRBJ2-1, the CDR3 gives the full variable domain: EAEVAQSPRYKITEKSQAVAFWCDPISGHATLYWYRQILGQGPELLVQFQDESVVDDSQLPKDRFSAERLKGVDSTLKIQPAELGDSAMYLCASSPGRTGDYNEQFFGPGTRLTVL.

J is TRBJ1-1 and V is TRBV15, with 8 nucleotides matching TRBD1. Germline assignment: CDR1 LNHNV and CDR2 YYDKDF (reference sequence). V shed 5 bases and J 3 bases; nucleotides not matched to a gene: 8. The CDR3 has 15 residues. CDR3 amino acids: CATSPKTGEDTEAFF. The CDR3 DNA reads TGTGCCACCAGCCCTAAGACAGGGGAGGACACTGAAGCTTTCTTT. The whole variable domain, filled in from reference TRBV15 and TRBJ1-1, reads DAMVIQNPRYQVTQFGKPVTLSCSQTLNHNVMYWYQQKSSQAPKLLFHYYDKDFNNEADTPDNFQSRRPNTSFCFLDIRSPGLGDTAMYLCATSPKTGEDTEAFFGQGTRLTVV.

The chain employs TRBV15 and TRBJ2-7; 7 nucleotides align to TRBD2. With 1 base clipped from V and 10 bases from J, the junction kept 7 bases outside the gene matches. This CDR3 comprises 13 residues. CDR1 LNHNV and CDR2 YYDKDF come from the germline V gene (reference sequence). The CDR3 sequence: CATSRVRDYPQYF. The DNA for the CDR3 is TGTGCCACCAGCAGAGTTCGGGACTACCCACAGTACTTC.

The V and J genes are TRBV19 and TRBJ1-4; tentatively, D is TRBD1 (6 bases). The CDR3 consists of 13 residues. Trimming removed 4 bases from V and 5 bases from J, with 8 bases in between. Per germline, CDR1 LNHDA and CDR2 SQIVND (reference sequence). The CDR3 DNA is TGTGCCAGTAGTAAAACAGGGAATGAAAAACTGTTTTTT. Encoded protein: CASSKTGNEKLFF.

V is TRBV10-3 and J is TRBJ2-7, with D perhaps TRBD1 or TRBD2 (5 bases each). This CDR3 region has 15 residues. The germline CDR1 and CDR2 sequences are ENHRY and SYGVKD. The V end was cut by 4 bases, the J end by 1 base, with 14 bases between. The CDR3 DNA is TGTGCCATCAGTGTCTACGGGGCAGGTTCCTACGAGCAGTACTTC. Protein sequence: CAISVYGAGSYEQYF.

The chain has TRBV30 and TRBJ1-2, with 7 nucleotides matching TRBD1. The length of the CDR3 is 14 residues. CDR1 GTSNPN and CDR2 SVGIG come from the germline V gene (reference sequence). The junction had 10 bases not matched to a gene; V was cut back by 3 bases and J by 6 bases. The CDR3 reads CAWSELRQGNGYTF. CDR3 in DNA: TGTGCCTGGAGCGAACTCAGACAGGGAAATGGCTACACCTTC.

V gene TRBV5-8 combines with J gene TRBJ1-1; D remains ambiguous. There are 9 residues in the CDR3. The germline gives CDR1 SGHTS, CDR2 YDEGEE. Trimming cost V 1 base and J 11 bases, with 3 bases left between them. The CDR3 DNA is TGTGCCAGCAGCTTGTTGGCTTTCTTT. This codes for CASSLLAFF.

The chain links TRBV28 to TRBJ2-5; 12 positions match TRBD2. Germline V gene data show CDR1 as MDHEN and CDR2 as SYDVKM. V lost 4 bases and J lost 3; bases outside the gene matches: 0. The CDR3 runs to 14 residues. The DNA for the CDR3 is TGTGCCAGCAGTTGGACTAGCGGGAAAGAGACCCAGTACTTC. Translation gives CASSWTSGKETQYF.

The CDR3 nucleotides read TGTGCCAGCAGCTCGGGACTAGCGGGAGGCAGAGATACGCAGTATTTT. Translated, it gives CASSSGLAGGRDTQYF. The chain links TRBV5-6 to TRBJ2-3; 15 positions match TRBD2. The CDR3 spans 16 residues. The germline V gene encodes CDR1 SGHDT and CDR2 YYEEEE. The V gene end was trimmed by 3 bases and the J gene end by 5 bases; junction bases not matched to a gene: 4.

The chain is built from TRBV28 and TRBJ2-1; D may be TRBD1 or TRBD2 (5 bases each). The CDR3 sequence is 15 residues long. CDR1 is MDHEN and CDR2 is SYDVKM in the germline V gene. V lost 7 bases to trimming and J lost 7 bases, with 20 bases between them. The CDR3 is CASTPGSGDHNEQFF. The CDR3 region has the DNA TGTGCCAGCACCCCGGGCTCCGGGGACCATAATGAGCAGTTCTTC.

The rearrangement links TRBV5-1 to TRBJ2-5; possibly TRBD1 for D (5 bases). The CDR3 length is 14 residues. Trimming shortened V by 8 bases and J by 1 base, and 15 bases separated the two germline ends. Germline CDR1 SGHRS, CDR2 YFSETQ. In DNA form, the CDR3 reads TGCGCCAGGATTCAGGGTCCCCCCCAAGAGACCCAGTACTTC. Translated, it gives CARIQGPPQETQYF. The full variable domain, rest sourced from reference TRBV5-1 and TRBJ2-5, is KAGVTQTPRYLIKTRGQQVTLSCSPISGHRSVSWYQQTPGQGLQFLFEYFSETQRNKGNFPGRFSGRQFSNSRSEMNVSTLELGDSALYLCARIQGPPQETQYFGPGTRLLVL.

This chain joins TRBV14 and TRBJ2-2; D may match TRBD1 or TRBD2 (6 bases each). Germline-derived CDR1 and CDR2 are SGHDN and FVKESK. V was pared by 2 bases and J by 3 bases, with 13 bases between. The CDR3 sequence is 16 residues long. The CDR3 here is CASSQFRGQDTGELFF. CDR3 coding DNA: TGTGCCAGCAGCCAATTCCGGGGGCAGGACACCGGGGAGCTGTTTTTT.

J is TRBJ2-2 and V is TRBV5-4; 9 positions agree with TRBD2. V lost 0 bases and J lost 4; bases outside the gene matches: 4. The germline CDR1 and CDR2 sequences are SGHNT and YYREEE (reference sequence). The CDR3 totals 16 residues. Here the CDR3 DNA reads TGTGCCAGCAGCTTGGAGGCGGGAGGGTTCACCGGGGAGCTGTTTTTT. Its translation is CASSLEAGGFTGELFF.

The chain has TRBV30 and TRBJ2-7; D is uncertain. Trimming took off 3 bases at V and 6 bases at J, with 15 bases between the two ends. From germline, CDR1 is GTSNPN and CDR2 SVGIG (reference sequence). The CDR3 has 13 amino acids. CDR3 coding DNA: TGTGCCTGGAGGCAGACCCCCAGCTTCGAGCAGTACTTC. This encodes CAWRQTPSFEQYF. Full variable domain (remainder filled in from reference TRBV30 and TRBJ2-7): SQTIHQWPATLVQPVGSPLSLECTVEGTSNPNLYWYRQAAGRGLQLLFYSVGIGQISSEVPQNLSASRPQDRQFILSSKKLLLSDSGFYLCAWRQTPSFEQYFGPGTRLTVT.

The CDR3, as DNA: TGTGCCAGCAGTGACCTGAAAGGGACGAGGCAGTACTTC. Translating gives CASSDLKGTRQYF. J is TRBJ2-7 and V is TRBV2, with D possibly being TRBD1 or TRBD2 (5 bases each). This CDR3 spans 13 amino acids. Germline CDR1 is SNHLY and CDR2 is FYNNEI. V gave up 3 bases and J gave up 9 bases, with 15 bases separating them.

The V call is TRBV9, the J call TRBJ1-1; 8 bases agree with TRBD1. The CDR3 sequence is 17 residues long. Unmatched junction bases numbered 12, after V lost 0 bases and J lost 5 bases. The germline CDR1 and CDR2 sequences are SGDLS and YYNGEE. The CDR3 DNA is TGTGCCAGCAGCGTAGGGACAGGGAGGCGGGGAAATACTGAAGCTTTCTTT. It is translated as CASSVGTGRRGNTEAFF.

The chain recombines TRBV9 with TRBJ2-7, with D hard to call. V was trimmed by 3 bases and J by 2 bases, leaving 15 bases between them. CDR3 length: 15 residues. The germline V gene encodes CDR1 SGDLS and CDR2 YYNGEE. The CDR3 region has the DNA TGTGCCAGCAGCGAAAGACCGATACCGACCTACGAGCAGTACTTC. Protein: CASSERPIPTYEQYF.

This clone was seen a single time. The rearrangement joins TRBV28 to TRBJ1-1; D gene ambiguous. The CDR3 is 10 residues long. V was clipped by 9 bases and J by 5 bases, with 7 bases between them. Germline V gene sequence: CDR1 MDHEN, CDR2 SYDVKM. The CDR3, as DNA: TGTGCCAGTCTGGGTACTGAAGCTTTCTTT. Translating gives CASLGTEAFF.

A single count supports this clone. This chain connects TRBV11-2 to TRBJ2-7; the match to TRBD1 covers 7 bases. Germline V gene data show CDR1 as SGHAT and CDR2 as FQNNGV. V gave up 3 bases and J gave up 4 bases; unmatched junction bases: 21. The CDR3 loop spans 19 amino acids. CDR3 protein: CASSLSRRGSGGMLYEQYF. CDR3 DNA sequence: TGTGCCAGCAGCTTGTCACGCCGAGGTTCAGGGGGAATGTTATACGAGCAGTACTTC.

This chain joins TRBV14 and TRBJ2-7, with unresolved D. V lost 6 bases, J lost 5 bases, and 8 bases lay in between. Germline values: CDR1 SGHDN, CDR2 FVKESK. The CDR3 runs to 11 residues. Here the CDR3 reads CASSMRDEQYF. DNA of the CDR3: TGTGCCAGCAGTATGAGAGACGAGCAGTACTTC.

The chain is built from TRBV4-2 and TRBJ2-1; 8 bases are shared with TRBD1. Germline V gene sequence: CDR1 LGHNA, CDR2 YNFKEQ. CDR3 length: 13 residues. V dropped 6 bases and J dropped 7; count of bases not matched to a gene: 5. The CDR3 reads CASRTDRGNEQFF. The CDR3 DNA reads TGTGCCAGCAGGACCGACAGGGGTAATGAGCAGTTCTTC.

V usage is TRBV11-2 and J usage is TRBJ2-2; the D gene is possibly TRBD2 (5 bases). V lost 5 bases to trimming and J lost 4 bases, with 14 bases between them. Germline-derived CDR1 and CDR2 are SGHAT and FQNNGV. There are 15 residues in the CDR3. CDR3 residues: CASSAYGVGTGELFF. In nucleotides, the CDR3 is TGTGCCAGCAGCGCCTACGGGGTGGGCACCGGGGAGCTGTTTTTT. The full variable domain, with the rest looked up from reference TRBV11-2 and TRBJ2-2, is EAGVAQSPRYKIIEKRQSVAFWCNPISGHATLYWYQQILGQGPKLLIQFQNNGVVDDSQLPKDRFSAERLKGVDSTLKIQPAKLEDSAVYLCASSAYGVGTGELFFGEGSRLTVL.

The DNA for the CDR3 is TGTGCCTGGAGTGTACCAGGGACAGCAAATGGCTACACCTTC. This encodes CAWSVPGTANGYTF. The chain joins TRBV30 to TRBJ1-2; TRBD1 aligns across 7 bases. From germline, CDR1 is GTSNPN and CDR2 SVGIG (reference sequence). The V and J ends lost 0 bases and 6 bases, in that order; junction bases with no gene match: 7. CDR3 size: 14 residues.

The chain uses TRBV19 and TRBJ2-7; D not certain. V was shortened by 3 bases and J by 2 bases, with 11 bases between the two germline ends. Germline CDR1 reads LNHDA; CDR2 reads SQIVND (reference sequence). This CDR3 comprises 14 residues. CDR3 residues: CASSIRERAYEQYF. The CDR3 DNA sequence: TGTGCCAGTAGTATTCGCGAACGAGCCTACGAGCAGTACTTC.